This record concerns one T cell receptor (beta chain) sequence. TCRdb keeps only in-frame clones here, not all; method: immunoSEQ multiplex PCR. The sample includes millions of clones, approximately 93% of them seen just once. This CDR3 has 18 amino acids. Germline trimming cut 6 bases from V and 0 bases from J; bases unmatched to any gene: 13. Germline V gene sequence: CDR1 LNHDA, CDR2 SQIVND (reference sequence). The sample comes from a study of shared clonotypes between healthy human individuals. This chain connects TRBV19 to TRBJ2-7; TRBD2 aligns across 11 bases. What was sequenced was naive CD4+ T cells from PBMCs. Specified subset: CD45RA+ positively selected. The clonotype originates from a young man in good health. Some clones in this sample may be carry-over from other donors' samples. CDR3 amino acids: CASSGAGTSGRSSYEQYF. Here the CDR3 DNA reads TGTGCCAGTAGCGGGGCCGGGACTAGCGGAAGAAGCTCCTACGAGCAGTACTTC.